These T cell receptor beta chains were read from a single sample in a study of regulatory T cells in long-lasting Graves disease. TCRdb reprocessed the multiplex PCR reads via MiXCR and lists one record per CDR3 protein. The sample holds about 430,000 distinct CDR3 sequences, over 14% seen once. The data were also submitted as part of a second study, on T cells in Graves' hyperthyroidism and ophthalmopathy.

Sequenced here: peripheral blood mononuclear cells (PBMCs), sampled at new diagnosis, from a patient treated with antithyroid drugs. Receptors were obtained from a woman in her thirties or forties with Graves disease. Each CDR3 is given with its conserved first and last residue. Each record gives: D gene, J gene, V gene, clone size, CDR3 protein, CDR3 DNA. D genes are given only for firm matches. The listing skips clone size in some rows; elsewhere it reads once, few, many or a size class.

d_gene: -; j_gene: TRBJ1-2; v_gene: TRBV3-1; abundance: -; CDR3aa: CASSLSSDYGYTF; CDR3nt: TGTGCCAGCAGCCTCTCCTCTGATTATGGCTACACCTTC
d_gene: -; j_gene: TRBJ1-2; v_gene: TRBV11-2; abundance: many; CDR3aa: CASSPLGRGLGGYTF; CDR3nt: TGTGCCAGCAGCCCCCTAGGACGGGGCTTGGGGGGCTACACCTTC
d_gene: TRBD1; j_gene: TRBJ1-2; v_gene: TRBV29-1; abundance: many; CDR3aa: CSVGDRNPVYGYTF; CDR3nt: TGCAGCGTTGGGGACAGGAATCCCGTCTATGGCTACACCTTC
d_gene: TRBD2; j_gene: TRBJ2-1; v_gene: TRBV11-1; abundance: many; CDR3aa: CASSTQAGAFYNEQFF; CDR3nt: TGTGCCAGCAGCACACAAGCGGGAGCTTTTTACAATGAGCAGTTCTTC
d_gene: -; j_gene: TRBJ2-4; v_gene: TRBV5-1; abundance: -; CDR3aa: CASSLGSKNIQYF; CDR3nt: TGCGCCAGCAGCTTGGGGAGCAAAAACATTCAGTACTTC
d_gene: TRBD1; j_gene: TRBJ1-2; v_gene: TRBV5-1; abundance: -; CDR3aa: CTSSTGDSTNYGYTF; CDR3nt: TGCACCAGCAGCACTGGGGACAGCACTAACTATGGCTACACCTTC
d_gene: TRBD1; j_gene: TRBJ2-2; v_gene: TRBV20-1; abundance: many; CDR3aa: CSARGQGATGELFF; CDR3nt: TGCAGTGCCCGCGGACAGGGGGCAACCGGGGAGCTGTTTTTT
d_gene: -; j_gene: TRBJ2-6; v_gene: TRBV20-1; abundance: -; CDR3aa: CSARPDNSGADVLTF; CDR3nt: TGCAGTGCTAGACCCGACAACTCTGGGGCCGACGTCCTGACTTTC
d_gene: TRBD1; j_gene: TRBJ2-7; v_gene: TRBV5-4; abundance: -; CDR3aa: CASSLPTGTDYEQYF; CDR3nt: TGTGCCAGCAGCTTGCCGACAGGGACAGACTACGAGCAGTACTTC
d_gene: TRBD2; j_gene: TRBJ2-5; v_gene: TRBV14; abundance: many; CDR3aa: CASSQGLAGGPGKTQYF; CDR3nt: TGTGCCAGCAGCCAAGGACTAGCGGGAGGCCCCGGGAAGACCCAGTACTTC
d_gene: -; j_gene: TRBJ1-1; v_gene: TRBV7-9; abundance: few; CDR3aa: CASSSTPRTARGGTEAFF; CDR3nt: TGTGCCAGCAGCTCCACCCCCCGAACGGCGAGGGGGGGCACTGAAGCTTTCTTT
d_gene: TRBD2; j_gene: TRBJ2-1; v_gene: TRBV5-1; abundance: few; CDR3aa: CASRREGRWGNEQFF; CDR3nt: TGCGCCAGCAGGCGGGAGGGGCGGTGGGGCAATGAGCAGTTCTTC
d_gene: TRBD1; j_gene: TRBJ1-2; v_gene: TRBV9; abundance: -; CDR3aa: CASSVSGQGPTNYGYTF; CDR3nt: TGTGCCAGCAGCGTGTCGGGACAGGGTCCGACTAACTATGGCTACACCTTC
d_gene: -; j_gene: TRBJ2-1; v_gene: TRBV29-1; abundance: -; CDR3aa: CSVELLGVRDNEQSF; CDR3nt: TGCAGCGTTGAACTCCTAGGAGTACGGGACAATGAGCAGTCCTTC
d_gene: TRBD2; j_gene: TRBJ2-1; v_gene: TRBV7-3; abundance: many; CDR3aa: CASSPRGSGSVYNEQFF; CDR3nt: TGTGCCAGCAGCCCACGGGGTAGCGGGAGTGTATACAATGAGCAGTTCTTC
d_gene: -; j_gene: TRBJ1-5; v_gene: TRBV6-5; abundance: many; CDR3aa: CASSYSWGNWQPQHF; CDR3nt: TGTGCCAGCAGTTACTCTTGGGGTAATTGGCAGCCCCAGCATTTT
d_gene: TRBD2; j_gene: TRBJ2-7; v_gene: TRBV12-3/TRBV12-4; abundance: -; CDR3aa: CASGTSGRDEQYF; CDR3nt: TGTGCCAGCGGGACTAGCGGTCGGGACGAGCAGTACTTC
d_gene: TRBD1; j_gene: TRBJ2-7; v_gene: TRBV20-1; abundance: many; CDR3aa: CSARLQGAYEQYF; CDR3nt: TGCAGTGCTAGATTACAGGGGGCCTACGAGCAGTACTTC
d_gene: TRBD2; j_gene: TRBJ2-2; v_gene: TRBV12-3/TRBV12-4; abundance: many; CDR3aa: CASSLAASGRIGGELFF; CDR3nt: TGTGCCAGCAGTTTAGCGGCTAGCGGGAGAATTGGCGGGGAGCTGTTTTTT
d_gene: -; j_gene: TRBJ1-2; v_gene: TRBV28; abundance: many; CDR3aa: CASSFNAKGYGYTF; CDR3nt: TGTGCCAGCAGTTTTAACGCAAAGGGCTATGGCTACACCTTC
d_gene: -; j_gene: TRBJ1-1; v_gene: TRBV6-1; abundance: many; CDR3aa: CASGPYPNTEAFF; CDR3nt: TGTGCCAGCGGACCTTACCCGAACACTGAAGCTTTCTTT
d_gene: TRBD2; j_gene: TRBJ2-1; v_gene: TRBV5-6; abundance: -; CDR3aa: CASSSRLAGQYNEQFF; CDR3nt: TGTGCCAGCAGCTCCCGACTAGCGGGGCAGTACAATGAGCAGTTCTTC
d_gene: -; j_gene: TRBJ1-6; v_gene: TRBV20-1; abundance: many; CDR3aa: CSAPRGGRSGSPLHF; CDR3nt: TGCAGTGCCCCTCGTGGGGGGCGCAGCGGGTCACCCCTCCACTTT
d_gene: TRBD2; j_gene: TRBJ2-1; v_gene: TRBV29-1; abundance: -; CDR3aa: CSAGLAALYNEQFF; CDR3nt: TGCAGCGCGGGACTAGCGGCCCTCTACAATGAGCAGTTCTTC
d_gene: TRBD2; j_gene: TRBJ2-7; v_gene: TRBV20-1; abundance: -; CDR3aa: CSARVGSGGYEQYF; CDR3nt: TGCAGTGCTAGAGTTGGTAGCGGGGGCTACGAGCAGTACTTC
d_gene: -; j_gene: TRBJ2-4; v_gene: TRBV28; abundance: many; CDR3aa: CASSQGSWGKNIQYF; CDR3nt: TGTGCCAGCAGCCAAGGGTCCTGGGGAAAAAACATTCAGTACTTC
d_gene: -; j_gene: TRBJ2-5; v_gene: TRBV28; abundance: many; CDR3aa: CASRTDVEETQYF; CDR3nt: TGTGCCAGCAGGACGGATGTGGAGGAGACCCAGTACTTC
d_gene: TRBD1; j_gene: TRBJ2-7; v_gene: TRBV15; abundance: many; CDR3aa: CATSRELGTGSLREQYF; CDR3nt: TGTGCCACCAGCAGAGAGTTGGGGACAGGATCCTTACGGGAGCAGTACTTC
d_gene: TRBD2; j_gene: TRBJ2-5; v_gene: TRBV11-3; abundance: many; CDR3aa: CASSSSGRLISETQYF; CDR3nt: TGTGCCAGCAGCTCTAGCGGGAGGTTAATATCGGAGACCCAGTACTTC
d_gene: TRBD2; j_gene: TRBJ2-5; v_gene: TRBV11-2; abundance: many; CDR3aa: CASSYFGVGGQETQYF; CDR3nt: TGTGCCAGCAGTTACTTCGGGGTGGGGGGGCAAGAGACCCAGTACTTC
d_gene: -; j_gene: TRBJ2-7; v_gene: TRBV4-1; abundance: few; CDR3aa: CASSQDFQGRAEQYF; CDR3nt: TGCGCCAGCAGCCAAGATTTTCAGGGGCGGGCCGAGCAGTACTTC
d_gene: -; j_gene: TRBJ2-3; v_gene: TRBV4-2; abundance: many; CDR3aa: CASSQGEGLTDTQYF; CDR3nt: TGTGCCAGCAGCCAAGGCGAGGGCCTAACAGATACGCAGTATTTT